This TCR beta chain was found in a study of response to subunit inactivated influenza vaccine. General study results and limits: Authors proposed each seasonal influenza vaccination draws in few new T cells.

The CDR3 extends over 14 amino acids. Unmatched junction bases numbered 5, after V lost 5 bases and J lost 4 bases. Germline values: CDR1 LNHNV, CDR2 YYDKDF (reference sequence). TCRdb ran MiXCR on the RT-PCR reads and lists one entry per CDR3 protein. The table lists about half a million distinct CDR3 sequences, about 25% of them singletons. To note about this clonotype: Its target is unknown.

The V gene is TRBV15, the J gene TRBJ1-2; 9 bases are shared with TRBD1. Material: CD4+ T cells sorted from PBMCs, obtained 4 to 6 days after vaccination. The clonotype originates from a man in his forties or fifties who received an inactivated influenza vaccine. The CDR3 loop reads CATSGQGSGYGYTF. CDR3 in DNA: TGTGCCACCAGCGGACAGGGGAGCGGCTATGGCTACACCTTC.